These 3 T cell receptor beta chains were all obtained from the same sample, sequenced in a study of blood T cell repertoires in COVID-19. Repertoires were generated with immunoSEQ multiplex PCR, while TCRdb's copy carries only in-frame clones and drops some. The repertoire holds about 330,000 clones, with 70% to 90% as singletons. The sample was peripheral blood. These receptors originate from a woman aged 50 to 60 with active or convalescent COVID-19.

The V call is TRBV11-2, the J call TRBJ2-3, with a possible D match to TRBD1 (6 bases). From germline, CDR1 is SGHAT and CDR2 FQNNGV. V was clipped by 1 base and J by 9 bases, with 14 bases between them. This CDR3 is 14 amino acids long. CDR3 loop: CASSLAGQGRTQYF. The CDR3 DNA follows: TGTGCCAGCAGCTTAGCGGGGCAGGGGCGAACGCAGTATTTT.

This rearrangement joins TRBV6-1 to TRBJ2-1, with 10 bases aligning to TRBD1. The V segment lost 2 bases and the J segment 6 bases; nucleotides outside the gene matches: 4. Germline V gene lookup returns CDR1 MNHNS and CDR2 SASEGT. The length of the CDR3 is 15 residues. CDR3 in DNA: TGTGCCAGCAGTGAACCCGGGACAGGGGTCAATGAGCAGTTCTTC. It is translated as CASSEPGTGVNEQFF.

The chain has TRBV2 and TRBJ1-5, with a weak D call TRBD1 (6 bases). Germline CDR1 reads SNHLY; CDR2 reads FYNNEI. Trimming cost V 2 bases and J 4 bases, with 12 bases left between them. The CDR3 sequence is 15 residues long. The CDR3 sequence: CASSERGGRNQPQHF. In DNA, the CDR3 is TGTGCCAGCAGTGAAAGGGGGGGACGGAATCAGCCCCAGCATTTT.